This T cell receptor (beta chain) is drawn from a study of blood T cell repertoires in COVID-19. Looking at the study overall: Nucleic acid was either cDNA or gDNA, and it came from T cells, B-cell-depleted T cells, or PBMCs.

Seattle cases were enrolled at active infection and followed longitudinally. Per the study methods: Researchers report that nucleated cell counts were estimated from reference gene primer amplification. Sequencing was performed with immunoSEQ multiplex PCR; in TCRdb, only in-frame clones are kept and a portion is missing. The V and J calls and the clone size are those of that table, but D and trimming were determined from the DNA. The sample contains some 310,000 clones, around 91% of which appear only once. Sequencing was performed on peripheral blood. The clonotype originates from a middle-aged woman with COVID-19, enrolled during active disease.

The CDR3 DNA sequence: TGTGCCAGCAGCTTCCGGGTAACGACCTCTGGGGCCAACGTCCTGACTTTC. Translation gives CASSFRVTTSGANVLTF. This chain joins TRBV5-8 and TRBJ2-6; D gene unclear. V lost 2 bases to trimming and J lost 0 bases, with 12 bases between them. Germline V CDR1 and CDR2: SGHTS, YDEGEE. This CDR3 comprises 17 residues.